These 16 T cell receptor beta chains were sequenced from one sample in a study of T-cell reconstitution after alpha-beta-depleted transplantation in children. Unique molecular identifiers were incorporated when the TCRbeta library was constructed. TCRdb used MiXCR to reprocess the PCR reads, holding one entry per CDR3 protein. The sample lists some 290,000 distinct CDR3 sequences, more than 20% occurring once. The specimen was PBMCs, mostly from graft donor cells, collected 180 days after TCRalphabeta/CD19-depleted stem cell transplant. All receptors come from a male patient between 5 and 17 years old who had a stem cell transplant for acute lymphoblastic leukemia, so the T cells may come from the graft donor.

The chain carries TRBV9 and TRBJ2-5, with D unresolved. Germline assignment: CDR1 SGDLS and CDR2 YYNGEE. Trimming cost V 4 bases and J 0 bases, with 10 bases left between them. The length of the CDR3 is 14 residues. DNA of the CDR3: TGTGCCAGCAGCCCCACCGGATACCAAGAGACCCAGTACTTC. It codes for CASSPTGYQETQYF.

The J gene is TRBJ1-2, the V gene TRBV29-1, with D unclear. CDR3 length equals 10 residues. Germline V gene sequence: CDR1 SQVTM, CDR2 ANQGSEA. With 7 bases removed from V and 8 bases from J, the gap between germline ends came to 11 bases. CDR3 in DNA: TGCAGCGCTAACTTACGGGGCTACACCTTC. Translating it yields CSANLRGYTF.

This clonotype came up a few times. This chain connects TRBV5-1 to TRBJ2-1; 14 nucleotides match TRBD2. Germline V gene lookup returns CDR1 SGHRS and CDR2 YFSETQ. The CDR3 loop spans 17 amino acids. After removal of 4 bases from V and 2 bases from J, the junction contained 5 bases not matched to a gene. DNA of the CDR3: TGCGCCAGCAGCATTGGGACTAGCGGGAGAGCCTACAATGAGCAGTTCTTC. It yields the protein CASSIGTSGRAYNEQFF.

The sample holds many counts of this clonotype. The chain links TRBV20-1 to TRBJ2-7; 9 positions agree with TRBD2. Trimming took 2 bases from V and 7 from J; bases not matched to a gene: 12. Germline V CDR1 and CDR2: DFQATT, SNEGSKA (reference sequence). This CDR3 comprises 15 residues. The CDR3 loop reads CSARTYEREVGEQYF. The CDR3 nucleotides are TGCAGTGCTAGAACGTACGAGCGGGAGGTCGGAGAGCAGTACTTC.

The rearrangement joins TRBV29-1 to TRBJ2-1; D gene unclear. CDR3 length: 12 residues. Germline assignment: CDR1 SQVTM and CDR2 ANQGSEA. The V end lost 5 bases, the J end lost 7 bases, and 12 bases lay between the germline ends. CDR3 nucleotide sequence: TGCAGCGTTTGCTCAAACCCAAATGAGCAGTTCTTC. It yields the protein CSVCSNPNEQFF.

This clonotype was picked up a small number of times. The chain is built from TRBV11-2 and TRBJ2-1; 9 positions match TRBD2. V lost 4 bases and J lost 0; bases outside the gene matches: 13. Looked up from germline, CDR1 is SGHAT and CDR2 is FQNNGV. This CDR3 is built from 19 residues. This CDR3 reads CASSWPRSSGRVSYNEQFF. The CDR3 DNA follows: TGTGCCAGCAGCTGGCCGCGAAGTAGCGGGAGAGTCTCCTACAATGAGCAGTTCTTC.

The chain employs TRBV6-2 or TRBV6-3 and TRBJ2-1, with D perhaps TRBD1 or TRBD2 (5 bases each). The V end lost 6 bases, the J end lost 4 bases, and 16 bases lay between the germline ends. Per germline, CDR1 MNHEY and CDR2 SVGEGT. The CDR3 spans 15 residues. CDR3 bases: TGTGCCAGCAGACCCCCGAGGGGTGGGTACAATGAGCAGTTCTTC. This gives the protein CASRPPRGGYNEQFF.

V gene TRBV29-1 combines with J gene TRBJ2-1; TRBD2 matches 10 bases. The germline CDR1 and CDR2 sequences are SQVTM and ANQGSEA. This CDR3 spans 18 amino acids. V lost 1 base and J lost 7; bases outside the gene matches: 16. DNA for the CDR3: TGCAGCGTTGAAGTTCTAGCGGGAGTGGCAGCCCTGACTAATGAGCAGTTCTTC. Translated: CSVEVLAGVAALTNEQFF.

Turning to this clonotype: At one end, the junction sequence differs from germline, possibly due to a read error. The chain uses TRBV2 and TRBJ2-7; D is unclear. CDR1 and CDR2 from the germline V gene are SNHLY and FYNNEI. The CDR3 spans 15 residues. The CDR3 spells CASSEYLVGSYEKYF. The CDR3 DNA reads as TGTGCCAGCAGTGAGTATCTCGTTGGGTCCTACGAGAAGTACTTC.

In this sample, this clonotype turned up a few times. This chain links TRBV12-3 or TRBV12-4 with TRBJ2-2; 10 bases match TRBD2. The V and J ends lost 7 bases and 4 bases, in that order; junction bases with no gene match: 3. This CDR3 is built from 14 residues. The CDR3: CASIAGGSTGELFF. The CDR3 DNA follows: TGTGCCAGCATAGCGGGAGGCTCCACCGGGGAGCTGTTTTTT.

This clonotype was picked up a small number of times. V is TRBV15 and J is TRBJ2-7, with 9 bases identical to TRBD1. The V gene's germline CDR1 is LNHNV and CDR2 YYDKDF (reference sequence). The CDR3 covers 16 residues. With V trimmed by 5 bases and J by 2 bases, 10 bases remained unmatched. The CDR3 nucleotides are TGTGCCACCAGCTTAGGATGGGGGGACAGGGCCTACGAGCAGTACTTC. This encodes CATSLGWGDRAYEQYF.

This clonotype was recorded many times. The V call is TRBV29-1, the J call TRBJ2-1; D unclear. The V and J ends lost 6 bases and 2 bases respectively, with 17 bases between them. This CDR3 is built from 15 residues. Germline assignment: CDR1 SQVTM and CDR2 ANQGSEA. The CDR3 region has the DNA TGCAGCGTGGAAAACCCCCAAAAGGCCTACAATGAGCAGTTCTTC. Translating gives CSVENPQKAYNEQFF.

This clonotype has a handful of counts. The rearrangement uses TRBV5-1 and TRBJ2-5; tentative D call: TRBD2 (6 bases). Trimming took off 6 bases at V and 5 bases at J, with 20 bases between the two ends. The CDR3 has 15 residues. Germline V CDR1 and CDR2: SGHRS, YFSETQ. CDR3 sequence: CASMEGWGSEETQYF. The CDR3 DNA reads TGCGCCAGCATGGAGGGATGGGGGAGCGAGGAGACCCAGTACTTC.

The chain links TRBV20-1 to TRBJ2-1; tentatively, D is TRBD1 or TRBD2 (5 bases each). CDR1 and CDR2 (germline): DFQATT, SNEGSKA (reference sequence). CDR3 size: 12 residues. V lost 1 base, J lost 9 bases, and 10 bases lay in between. The CDR3 sequence: CSARGSGTEQFF. For the CDR3, the DNA is TGCAGTGCTAGAGGGTCAGGGACTGAGCAGTTCTTC.

This chain links TRBV4-1 with TRBJ1-4; perhaps TRBD1 as D (5 bases). Germline V CDR1 and CDR2: MGHRA, YSYEKL. The V gene lost 0 bases and the J gene lost 4 bases, with 18 bases spanning the gap. CDR3 length: 18 amino acids. In nucleotides, the CDR3 is TGCGCCAGCAGCCAAGAGGGCTACACAGGTCCCGATAATGAAAAACTGTTTTTT. This sequence encodes CASSQEGYTGPDNEKLFF.

The rearrangement uses TRBV28 and TRBJ2-6; TRBD2 aligns across 11 bases. After removal of 1 base from V and 2 bases from J, the junction contained 1 base not matched to a gene. Germline V gene sequence: CDR1 MDHEN, CDR2 SYDVKM. The CDR3 contains 17 residues. CDR3 amino acids: CASSLSLAGAGANVLTF. In nucleotides, the CDR3 is TGTGCCAGCAGTTTATCACTAGCGGGAGCTGGGGCCAACGTCCTGACTTTC. The whole variable domain, remainder taken from reference TRBV28 and TRBJ2-6, is DVKVTQSSRYLVKRTGEKVFLECVQDMDHENMFWYRQDPGLGLRLIYFSYDVKMKEKGDIPEGYSVSREKKERFSLILESASTNQTSMYLCASSLSLAGAGANVLTFGAGSRLTVL.